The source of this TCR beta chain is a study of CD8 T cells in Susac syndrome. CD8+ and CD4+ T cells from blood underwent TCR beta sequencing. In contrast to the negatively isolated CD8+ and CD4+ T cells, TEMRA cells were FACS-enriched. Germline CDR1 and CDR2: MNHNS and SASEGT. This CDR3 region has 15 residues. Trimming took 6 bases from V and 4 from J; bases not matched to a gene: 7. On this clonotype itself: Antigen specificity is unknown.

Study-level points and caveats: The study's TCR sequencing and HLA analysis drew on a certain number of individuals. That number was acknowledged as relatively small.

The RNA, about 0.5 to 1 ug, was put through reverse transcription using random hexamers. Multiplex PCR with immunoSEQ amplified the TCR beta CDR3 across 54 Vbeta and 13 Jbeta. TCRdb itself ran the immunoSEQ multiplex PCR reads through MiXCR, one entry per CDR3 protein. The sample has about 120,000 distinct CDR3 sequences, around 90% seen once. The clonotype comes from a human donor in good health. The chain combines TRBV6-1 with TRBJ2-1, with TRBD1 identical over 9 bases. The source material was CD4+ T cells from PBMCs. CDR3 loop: CASSADRGIYNEQFF. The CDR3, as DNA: TGTGCCAGCAGCGCGGACAGGGGCATTTACAATGAGCAGTTCTTC.